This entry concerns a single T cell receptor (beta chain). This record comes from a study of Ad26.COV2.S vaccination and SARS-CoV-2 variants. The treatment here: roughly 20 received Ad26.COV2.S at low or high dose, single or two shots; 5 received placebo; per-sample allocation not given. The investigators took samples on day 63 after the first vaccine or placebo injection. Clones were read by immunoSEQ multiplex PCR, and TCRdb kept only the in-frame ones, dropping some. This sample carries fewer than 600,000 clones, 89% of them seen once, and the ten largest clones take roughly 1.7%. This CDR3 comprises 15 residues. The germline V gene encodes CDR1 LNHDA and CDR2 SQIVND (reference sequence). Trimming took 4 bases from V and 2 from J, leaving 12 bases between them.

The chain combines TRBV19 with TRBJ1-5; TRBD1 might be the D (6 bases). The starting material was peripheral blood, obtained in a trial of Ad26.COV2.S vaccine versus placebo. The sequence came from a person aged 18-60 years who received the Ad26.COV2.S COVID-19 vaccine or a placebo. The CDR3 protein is CASSKGGGGNQPQHF. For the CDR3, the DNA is TGTGCCAGTAGTAAGGGGGGAGGGGGCAATCAGCCCCAGCATTTT.